The clone carrying this T cell receptor beta chain was seen only a few times. Construction of the TCRbeta library involved unique molecular identifiers. Using its own MiXCR run on the PCR reads, TCRdb lists one record per CDR3 protein. The data show around 480,000 distinct CDR3 sequences, with 30% to 35% seen just once and 2.4% held by the top ten. The entry originates in a study of T-cell reconstitution after alpha-beta-depleted transplantation in children. This specimen consisted of PBMCs from the stem cell graft donor, obtained from the stem cell graft. The sequence was obtained from a human donor who donated a stem cell graft to a child with aplastic anemia.

The CDR3 reads CAISDGHRTSGRAFNVYNEQFF. The CDR3 DNA is TGTGCCATCAGTGACGGGCATAGGACTAGCGGGAGGGCATTTAACGTATACAATGAGCAGTTCTTC. The chain is built from TRBV10-3 and TRBJ2-1; 15 bases align to TRBD2. CDR3 length: 22 residues. Unmatched junction bases numbered 19, after V lost 3 bases and J lost 4 bases. Germline assignment: CDR1 ENHRY and CDR2 SYGVKD.